This T cell receptor beta chain derives from a study of glioma-infiltrating T cells after dendritic cell vaccination. TCRdb keeps only in-frame clones here, not all; method: immunoSEQ multiplex PCR. The sample records 75,000 to 85,000 clones, around 86% being singletons. Study results and limitations: Only a small number of patients had complete blood and tumor samples.

The time point: after dendritic cell vaccination, including at tumor progression/relapse. Germline CDR1 and CDR2: SGHRS and YFSETQ. The CDR3 runs 13 residues. With 5 bases removed from V and 1 base from J, the gap between germline ends came to 9 bases. Note on this clone: Its specificity is not known.

The TCR originated in a human donor with glioblastoma. The chain recombines TRBV5-1 with TRBJ1-1; possibly TRBD1 for D (6 bases). The specimen was blood, collected after dendritic cell vaccination. The CDR3 bases are TGCGCCAGCAGTGGGGGACAGAACACTGAAGCTTTCTTT. Translation gives CASSGGQNTEAFF.